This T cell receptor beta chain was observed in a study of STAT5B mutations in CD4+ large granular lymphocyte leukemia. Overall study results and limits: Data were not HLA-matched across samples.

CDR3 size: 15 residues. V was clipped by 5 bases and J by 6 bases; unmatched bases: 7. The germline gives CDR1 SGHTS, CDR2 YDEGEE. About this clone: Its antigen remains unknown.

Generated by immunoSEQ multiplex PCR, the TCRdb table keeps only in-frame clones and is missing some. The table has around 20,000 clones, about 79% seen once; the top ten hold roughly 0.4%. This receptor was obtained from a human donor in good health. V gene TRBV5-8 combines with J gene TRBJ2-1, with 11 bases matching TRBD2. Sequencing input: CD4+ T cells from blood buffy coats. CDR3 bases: TGTGCCAGCAGTCACCCGGGACTAGCGGTCAATGAGCAGTTCTTC. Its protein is CASSHPGLAVNEQFF.